This T cell receptor beta chain appears in the sequencing data of a study of T-cell memory formation after mild COVID-19. Study-wide background: In these data, TCR clusters were largely donor specific.

The TCR alpha and TCR beta cDNA libraries, bearing sample barcodes and UMIs, were generated by 5'RACE using constant-segment primers. TCRdb re-called the 5' RACE reads through MiXCR, storing one row per CDR3 protein. The sample lists hundreds of thousands of distinct CDR3 sequences, around a sixth occurring once. This clonotype was recorded a few times. Antigen: not known. The study, taken as a whole, reports: Memory sampled before infection contained some responding clones, suggesting cross-reactive memory joined. A balance of CD4 and CD8 characterized clones contracting day 15 to 85, whereas later expanders leaned CD4+.

The CDR3 length is 13 residues. The germline V and J ends were trimmed by 5 bases and 6 bases, with 13 bases remaining between them. Germline CDR1 GTSNPN, CDR2 SVGIG (reference sequence). The clonotype was recovered from a young man who had mild COVID-19 (a few samples of this study predate the infection). Cell type and time point are not known. V usage is TRBV30 and J usage is TRBJ2-2; possibly TRBD1 or TRBD2 for D (6 bases each). Sequenced: PBMCs or a T cell subset sorted from them (not recorded which). The CDR3 DNA reads TGTGCCTGGTTTAGAGGGGGGCCCGGGGAGCTGTTTTTT. Amino acid sequence: CAWFRGGPGELFF.